The 5 T cell receptor beta chains presented below share a single source sample, sequenced in a study of T cell repertoires in cytomegalovirus infection. TCRdb fed the reads into MiXCR, producing one record per CDR3 protein. The table has over 150,000 distinct CDR3 sequences, roughly an eighth seen once. Sequencing used PBMCs. The receptors here all came from a human donor in good health (CMV status not recorded). Some clones in this sample may be carry-over from other donors' samples.

The V gene is TRBV28, the J gene TRBJ2-3; 11 bases map to TRBD2. The CDR3 is 16 residues long. After removal of 2 bases from V and 4 bases from J, the junction contained 5 bases not matched to a gene. Germline V gene data show CDR1 as MDHEN and CDR2 as SYDVKM. The CDR3: CASSLTSGSVADTQYF. CDR3 nucleotides: TGTGCCAGCAGTTTAACTAGCGGGAGCGTGGCAGATACGCAGTATTTT.

This rearrangement joins TRBV5-4 to TRBJ1-2; D remains ambiguous. V lost 1 base, J lost 9 bases, and 16 bases lay in between. Germline CDR1 reads SGHNT; CDR2 reads YYREEE (reference sequence). The CDR3 runs to 14 residues. In nucleotides, the CDR3 is TGTGCCAGCAGCTTGACGGGAACCGCTATGAGCTACACCTTC. This codes for CASSLTGTAMSYTF. The full variable domain, completed using reference TRBV5-4 and TRBJ1-2, is ETGVTQSPTHLIKTRGQQVTLRCSSQSGHNTVSWYQQALGQGPQFIFQYYREEENGRGNFPPRFSGLQFPNYSSELNVNALELDDSALYLCASSLTGTAMSYTFGSGTRLTVV.

In its sample, this clonotype was seen many times. DNA of the CDR3: TGTGCCAGCAGCGCGGGGGGTACCTACAATGAGCAGTTCTTC. It yields the protein CASSAGGTYNEQFF. The chain links TRBV7-6 to TRBJ2-1; 8 bases agree with TRBD2. The germline V gene has CDR1 SGHVS and CDR2 FNYEAQ. After removal of 5 bases from V and 2 bases from J, the junction contained 2 bases not matched to a gene. There are 14 residues in the CDR3. The complete variable domain, with remaining parts taken from reference TRBV7-6 and TRBJ2-1, reads GAGVSQSPRYKVTKRGQDVALRCDPISGHVSLYWYRQALGQGPEFLTYFNYEAQQDKSGLPNDRFSAERPEGSISTLTIQRTEQRDSAMYRCASSAGGTYNEQFFGPGTRLTVL.

This clonotype has at least ten counts. The gene calls are TRBV6-2 or TRBV6-3 and TRBJ2-7; the D gene is possibly TRBD1 (6 bases). Germline V gene sequence: CDR1 MNHEY, CDR2 SVGEGT. V lost 7 bases and J lost 2, with 21 bases in between. The CDR3 consists of 16 residues. This CDR3 is CASNTAPGASAYEQYF. The CDR3 DNA is TGTGCCAGCAACACGGCACCAGGGGCGTCGGCCTACGAGCAGTACTTC.

The gene calls are TRBV5-1 and TRBJ1-1, with D hard to call. CDR3 size: 15 residues. Germline loops: CDR1 SGHRS, CDR2 YFSETQ. V lost 2 bases and J 0 bases, leaving 11 bases between the germline ends. This CDR3 reads CASSLSGTLNTEAFF. CDR3 nucleotides: TGCGCCAGCAGCTTATCAGGAACTCTGAACACTGAAGCTTTCTTT.